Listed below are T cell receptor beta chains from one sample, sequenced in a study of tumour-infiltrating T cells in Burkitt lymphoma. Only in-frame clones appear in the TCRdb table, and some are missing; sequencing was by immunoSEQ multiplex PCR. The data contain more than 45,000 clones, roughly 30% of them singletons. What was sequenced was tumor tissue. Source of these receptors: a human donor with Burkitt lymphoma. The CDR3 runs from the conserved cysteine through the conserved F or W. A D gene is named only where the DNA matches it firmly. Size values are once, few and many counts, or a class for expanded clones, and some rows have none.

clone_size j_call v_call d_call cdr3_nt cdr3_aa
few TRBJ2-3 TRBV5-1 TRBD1 TGCGCCAGCAGCTTGGTACGGACAGGGAGGTATTTT CASSLVRTGRYF
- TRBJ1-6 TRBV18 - TGTGCCAGCTCACCAGAGGCAGGGTATAATTCACCCCTCCACTTT CASSPEAGYNSPLHF
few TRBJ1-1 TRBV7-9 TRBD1 TGTGCCAGCAGCCCAGGGACAGGGCACACTGAAGCTTTCTTT CASSPGTGHTEAFF
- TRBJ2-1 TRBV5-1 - TGCGCCAGCAGCTCCAGTAGCGATAATGAGCAGTTCTTC CASSSSSDNEQFF
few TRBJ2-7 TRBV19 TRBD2 TGTGCCAGTAGTATAACGGGGGGCTACGAGCAGTACTTC CASSITGGYEQYF
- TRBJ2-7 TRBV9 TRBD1 TGTGCCAGCAGCTCGGGACAGGGCTCATACGAGCAGTACTTC CASSSGQGSYEQYF
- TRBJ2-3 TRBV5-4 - TGTGCCAGCAGCGAGTCCATGTCTTTCGCAGATACGCAGTATTTT CASSESMSFADTQYF
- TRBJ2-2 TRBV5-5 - TGTGCCAGCAGCCCCGTCCTAGGGTTAGGGACCGGGGAGCTGTTTTTT CASSPVLGLGTGELFF
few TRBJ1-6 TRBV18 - TGTGCCAGCTCACCGAGGGGGTCACCCCTCCACTTT CASSPRGSPLHF
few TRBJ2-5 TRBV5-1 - TGCGCCAGCCAACTGTTCTCCGAGGGGGAGACCCAGTACTTC CASQLFSEGETQYF
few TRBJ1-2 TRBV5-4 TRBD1 TGTGCCAGCAGCTTGGCACGGGACAGCTGGGGCTACACCTTC CASSLARDSWGYTF
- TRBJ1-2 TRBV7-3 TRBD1 TGTGCCAGCAGCCTAGGGGGCAGTAAGGGCTACACCTTC CASSLGGSKGYTF
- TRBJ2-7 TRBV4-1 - TGCGCCAGCAGCCCTATGGCGGGTTTGACGGCCGCCGAGCAGTACTTC CASSPMAGLTAAEQYF
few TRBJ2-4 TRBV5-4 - TGTGCCAGCAGCTTGGGAGCAAACATTCAGTACTTC CASSLGANIQYF
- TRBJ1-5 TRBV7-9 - TGTGCCAGCAGCTTAAAAGGGGGGAGTCAGCCCCAGCATTTT CASSLKGGSQPQHF
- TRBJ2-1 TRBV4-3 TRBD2 TGCGCCAGCAGCCGAGGCGGGGGGCCCCAGTTCTTC CASSRGGGPQFF
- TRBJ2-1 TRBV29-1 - TGCAGCGTGGGGCTGAGGGGGGCAAGGAATGAGCAGTTCTTC CSVGLRGARNEQFF
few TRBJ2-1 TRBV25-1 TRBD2 TGTGCCAGCAGTTACGGGGGGGCCCCCTACAATGAGCAGTTCTTC CASSYGGAPYNEQFF
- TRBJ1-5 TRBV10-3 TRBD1 TGTGCCAGTGGGACAGGGGGTGGCAATCAGCCCCAGCATTTT CASGTGGGNQPQHF
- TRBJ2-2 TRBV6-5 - TGTGCCAGCAGGTGGGGGGACTACACCGGGGAGCTGTTTTTT CASRWGDYTGELFF
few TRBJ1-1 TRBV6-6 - TGTGCCAGCAGTTGGACGGGTGAAGCTTTCTTT CASSWTGEAFF
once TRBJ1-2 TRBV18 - TGTGCCAGCTCACCGGGGGGCGCGGGGCACTATGGCTACACCTTC CASSPGGAGHYGYTF
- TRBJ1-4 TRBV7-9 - TGTGCCAGCAGCCCCGGGACTCCCGAAGAAAAACTGTTTTTT CASSPGTPEEKLFF
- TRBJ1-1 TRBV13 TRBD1 TGTGCCAGCAGCTTTCCAGGGGGCAAAAGCACTGAAGCTTTCTTT CASSFPGGKSTEAFF
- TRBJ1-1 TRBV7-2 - TGTGCCAGCAGCATAAATAGTCGGGGCTTCGCTTTCTTT CASSINSRGFAFF
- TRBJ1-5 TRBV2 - TGTGCCAGCAGTCTGTCTACGGGCAATCAGCCCCAGCATTTT CASSLSTGNQPQHF
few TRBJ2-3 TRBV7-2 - TGTGCCAGCAGTTCGATGGGACGGGGAGATACGCAGTATTTT CASSSMGRGDTQYF
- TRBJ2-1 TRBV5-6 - TGTGCCAGCAGCTTGTTAGACAATGAGCAGTTCTTC CASSLLDNEQFF
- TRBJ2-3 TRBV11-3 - TGTGCCAGCAGCTTCGGGCACACAGATACGCAGTATTTT CASSFGHTDTQYF
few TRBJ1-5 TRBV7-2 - TGTGCCAGCAGCGCTAATGGCGTCCTTCTTCCCCAGCATTTT CASSANGVLLPQHF
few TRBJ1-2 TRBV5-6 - TGTGCCAGCAGCTTGTACCGGCAGAAGGTTTATGGCTACACCTTC CASSLYRQKVYGYTF
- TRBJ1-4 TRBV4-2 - TGTGCCAGCAGCCAAGAGTTTCTATTCATAGGGAGGGGTAAAAAACTGTTTTTT CASSQEFLFIGRGKKLFF
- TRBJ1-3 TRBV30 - TGTGCCTGGAGTCCACGAAACACCATATATTTT CAWSPRNTIYF
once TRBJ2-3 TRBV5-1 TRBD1 TGCGCCACTACCCCCACAGGGGACCACACAGATACGCAGTATTTT CATTPTGDHTDTQYF